This TCR beta chain is from a study of blood T cell repertoires in COVID-19. Study information: Acute-phase and convalescent COVID-19 samples originated in the United States, Italy and Spain. Sample material is recorded as cDNA or gDNA derived from T cells, B-cell-depleted T cells, or PBMCs.

Authors' data handling: Amplification with reference gene primers provided the estimates of nucleated cell counts. The data were produced by immunoSEQ multiplex PCR, yet TCRdb's version contains in-frame clones alone and is incomplete. The V and J calls and the clone size are those of that table, but D and trimming were determined from the DNA. Of about 170,000 clones listed, 70% to 85% are singletons. Seattle patients were enrolled while actively infected and followed longitudinally. This CDR3 region has 14 residues. CDR1 and CDR2 from the germline V gene are SNHLY and FYNNEI. Losses at the gene ends were 7 bases for V and 4 bases for J; bases not matched to a gene: 7. A note on this clone: Other nucleotide sequences in the sample specify the same CDR3.

The TCR comes from a middle-aged woman with COVID-19, enrolled during active disease. The material sequenced was peripheral blood. The chain combines TRBV2 with TRBJ2-3; 8 bases map to TRBD2. CDR3: CASKAGLGADTQYF. The CDR3 DNA is TGTGCCAGCAAGGCGGGACTAGGAGCAGATACGCAGTATTTT.